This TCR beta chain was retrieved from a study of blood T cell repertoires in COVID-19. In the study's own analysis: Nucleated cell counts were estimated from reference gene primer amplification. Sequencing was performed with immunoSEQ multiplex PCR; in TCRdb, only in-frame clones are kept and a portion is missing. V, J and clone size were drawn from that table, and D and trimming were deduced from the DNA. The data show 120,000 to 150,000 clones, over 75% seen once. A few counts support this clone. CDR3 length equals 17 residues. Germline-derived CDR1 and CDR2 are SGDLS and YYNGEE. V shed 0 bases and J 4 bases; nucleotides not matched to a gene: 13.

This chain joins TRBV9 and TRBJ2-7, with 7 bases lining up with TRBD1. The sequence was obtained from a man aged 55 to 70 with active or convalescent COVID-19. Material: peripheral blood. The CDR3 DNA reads TGTGCCAGCAGCGTAGAATTCTTGAATACAGGGGATTACGAGCAGTACTTC. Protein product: CASSVEFLNTGDYEQYF.